Following are 28 T cell receptor beta chains from one sample sequenced in a study of blood T cell repertoires in COVID-19. Sequenced by immunoSEQ multiplex PCR; TCRdb stores in-frame clones only, minus some. The table records 190,000 or so clones, approximately 90% of them present only once. Sequenced input: PBMCs or T cells enriched from blood (not recorded which). The receptors derive from a man aged 18 to 35 with acute COVID-19.

The J gene is TRBJ1-4, the V gene TRBV4-1, with a possible D match to TRBD1 (6 bases). CDR1 is MGHRA and CDR2 is YSYEKL in the germline V gene. The CDR3 covers 15 residues. Trimming stripped 8 bases from V and 6 bases from J, with 19 bases between. As DNA, the CDR3 is TGCGCCAGCCGGACAGCGGGGGCGGGGGATGAAAAACTGTTTTTT. It specifies CASRTAGAGDEKLFF.

The V call is TRBV4-1, the J call TRBJ1-6; 8 bases line up with TRBD1. Germline assignment: CDR1 MGHRA and CDR2 YSYEKL. The CDR3 spans 16 residues. J lost 3 bases, V lost 4 bases, and 5 bases had no gene match. CDR3 amino acids: CASSPLGQDYNSPLHF. CDR3 nucleotides: TGCGCCAGCAGCCCCCTGGGACAGGACTATAATTCACCCCTCCACTTT.

This clone was seen only once. The V gene is TRBV6-2 or TRBV6-3, the J gene TRBJ2-1; 14 bases align to TRBD2. There are 15 residues in the CDR3. J lost 6 bases, V lost 4 bases, and 2 bases had no gene match. Germline CDR1 and CDR2: MNHEY and SVGEGT. In DNA form, the CDR3 reads TGTGCCAGCAGTTGGACTAGCGGGAGGAGCAATGAGCAGTTCTTC. This encodes CASSWTSGRSNEQFF.

The chain employs TRBV30 and TRBJ2-7; D is undetermined. The CDR3 extends over 11 amino acids. CDR1 GTSNPN and CDR2 SVGIG come from the germline V gene (reference sequence). V was clipped by 0 bases and J by 5 bases, with 5 bases between them. This CDR3 reads CAWSVANEQYF. The CDR3 coding sequence is TGTGCCTGGAGTGTAGCAAACGAGCAGTACTTC.

The chain links TRBV4-1 to TRBJ2-2; 9 bases agree with TRBD2. Germline V gene lookup returns CDR1 MGHRA and CDR2 YSYEKL. J gave up 6 bases and V 4 bases, and 18 bases lay outside the gene matches. This CDR3 contains 19 residues. The CDR3 spells CASSPPSRGRASVSGELFF. The CDR3 nucleotides are TGCGCCAGCAGCCCCCCGTCTCGCGGGAGGGCCTCTGTATCCGGGGAGCTGTTTTTT.

The chain uses TRBV9 and TRBJ1-2, with a weak D call TRBD1 (5 bases). V dropped 4 bases and J dropped 8 bases, with 15 bases sitting between them. The germline V gene has CDR1 SGDLS and CDR2 YYNGEE. CDR3 size: 13 residues. The CDR3 sequence is CASSLDSRVGYTF. CDR3 sequence (DNA): TGTGCCAGCAGCCTCGACAGCCGCGTCGGCTACACCTTC.

The chain carries TRBV9 and TRBJ1-1, with 7 nucleotides matching TRBD1. The germline gives CDR1 SGDLS, CDR2 YYNGEE. The CDR3 totals 15 residues. V was clipped by 3 bases and J by 0 bases; unmatched bases: 5. CDR3 region: CASSARGQMNTEAFF. CDR3 bases: TGTGCCAGCAGCGCCAGGGGACAGATGAACACTGAAGCTTTCTTT.

The V gene is TRBV6-1, the J gene TRBJ2-3, with 7 positions matching TRBD2. Germline V gives CDR1 MNHNS, CDR2 SASEGT. The CDR3 consists of 17 residues. Losses at the gene ends were 2 bases for V and 2 bases for J; bases not matched to a gene: 10. CDR3 sequence reads: CASSEYLAGDLTDTQYF. CDR3 coding DNA: TGTGCCAGCAGTGAATATTTGGCGGGGGACCTCACAGATACGCAGTATTTT.

This chain uses TRBV2 with TRBJ1-3; D may be TRBD1 (6 bases). CDR1 and CDR2 (germline): SNHLY, FYNNEI. There are 15 residues in the CDR3. Trimming removed 9 bases from V and 0 bases from J, with 15 bases in between. CDR3 DNA: TGTGCCAGTTCTTCGGACAGTTACTCTGGAAACACCATATATTTT. Protein sequence: CASSSDSYSGNTIYF.

V and J are TRBV18 and TRBJ2-1; TRBD2 matches at 11 bases. There are 17 residues in the CDR3. Germline V gene data show CDR1 as KGHSH and CDR2 as LQKENI. V was clipped by 2 bases and J by 7 bases; unmatched bases: 10. The CDR3 sequence is CASSPAIVAGGLNEQFF. The CDR3 nucleotides are TGTGCCAGCTCACCAGCGATAGTAGCGGGAGGGCTTAATGAGCAGTTCTTC.

This chain connects TRBV7-5 to TRBJ1-5; TRBD1 was called by the table and not checked on the DNA. TRBV7-5 represents a pseudogene. The CDR3 is 15 residues long. The CDR3 region is CARSMGQGRKQPQHF. For the CDR3, the DNA is TGTGCCAGAAGCATGGGACAGGGGCGAAAACAGCCCCAGCATTTT.

This chain uses TRBV11-2 with TRBJ2-6, with TRBD1 matching over 11 bases. This CDR3 is built from 19 residues. CDR1 and CDR2 from the germline V gene are SGHAT and FQNNGV. The trim removed 5 bases at V and 0 bases at J, leaving 9 bases unmatched. CDR3 DNA: TGTGCCAGCAGCCCGATGCCCGGGACAGGGGGCTCTGGGGCCAACGTCCTGACTTTC. Protein sequence: CASSPMPGTGGSGANVLTF.

This rearrangement joins TRBV4-1 to TRBJ2-2, with a weak D call TRBD2 (6 bases). V dropped 4 bases and J dropped 5 bases, with 20 bases sitting between them. The CDR3 runs 17 residues. Germline CDR1 and CDR2: MGHRA and YSYEKL. The chain's CDR3 is CASSPSSSVRRTGELFF. CDR3 DNA sequence: TGCGCCAGCAGCCCCAGCTCTAGCGTCCGTAGGACCGGGGAGCTGTTTTTT.

This clone has just one count. V is TRBV7-9 and J is TRBJ1-2, with a tentative D call TRBD1 (6 bases). The germline CDR1 and CDR2 sequences are SEHNR and FQNEAQ (reference sequence). The CDR3 extends over 15 amino acids. Trimming cost V 4 bases and J 0 bases, with 12 bases left between them. The CDR3 protein is CASSSTWTANYGYTF. The CDR3 DNA is TGTGCCAGCAGCTCAACCTGGACAGCTAACTATGGCTACACCTTC.

The V gene is TRBV15, the J gene TRBJ1-3; TRBD1 might be the D (5 bases). In germline, CDR1 is LNHNV, CDR2 YYDKDF (reference sequence). The ends were cut back, 5 bases at V and 0 bases at J, with 11 bases in the middle. The length of the CDR3 is 15 residues. The CDR3 protein is CATSSLDSSGNTIYF. The CDR3 DNA reads as TGTGCCACCAGCTCCCTTGACAGCTCTGGAAACACCATATATTTT.

V and J are TRBV28 and TRBJ2-5; tentatively, D is TRBD2 (5 bases). The V and J ends lost 4 bases and 5 bases respectively, with 17 bases between them. Germline-derived CDR1 and CDR2 are MDHEN and SYDVKM. The CDR3 is 15 residues long. CDR3 sequence: CASSSIGDSRETQYF. CDR3 nucleotide sequence: TGTGCCAGCAGTTCGATCGGGGATTCGCGCGAGACCCAGTACTTC.

V gene TRBV12-3 or TRBV12-4 combines with J gene TRBJ2-5, with D uncertain. The CDR3 consists of 11 residues. Trimming removed 5 bases at V and 5 bases at J, with 6 bases between. CDR3: CASSLQETQYF. The CDR3 nucleotides read TGTGCCAGCAGTCTCCAGGAGACCCAGTACTTC.

V is TRBV30 and J is TRBJ1-3; unclear D gene. CDR3 length: 12 amino acids. Trimming shortened V by 7 bases and J by 2 bases, and 9 bases separated the two germline ends. From germline, CDR1 is GTSNPN and CDR2 SVGIG (reference sequence). The CDR3 nucleotides are TGTGCCTTCCGGGTGGCTGGAAACACCATATATTTT. This codes for CAFRVAGNTIYF. Filled out from reference TRBV30 and TRBJ1-3, the complete variable domain reads SQTIHQWPATLVQPVGSPLSLECTVEGTSNPNLYWYRQAAGRGLQLLFYSVGIGQISSEVPQNLSASRPQDRQFILSSKKLLLSDSGFYLCAFRVAGNTIYFGEGSWLTVV.

This clone was counted once. This sequence joins TRBV5-8 and TRBJ2-1; 10 bases align to TRBD2. The CDR3 is 18 amino acids. CDR1 SGHTS and CDR2 YDEGEE come from the germline V gene. With 0 bases clipped from V and 10 bases from J, the junction kept 16 bases outside the gene matches. DNA for the CDR3: TGTGCCAGCAGCTTGGCCAGGTTACTAGCGGGATTTTCGCGGGAGCAGTTCTTC. Its translation: CASSLARLLAGFSREQFF.

The chain carries TRBV28 and TRBJ2-7; TRBD2 might be the D (6 bases). Between the trimmed V and J ends, which lost 3 bases and 2 bases, there was a span of 17 bases. Germline CDR1 MDHEN, CDR2 SYDVKM. This CDR3 region has 16 residues. The CDR3 region has the DNA TGTGCCAGCAGTTTCACCATCCGGGACTTAGCCTACGAGCAGTACTTC. This translates into CASSFTIRDLAYEQYF.

The V call is TRBV6-5, the J call TRBJ2-7; 7 bases match TRBD2. V trimming: 0 bases; J trimming: 0 bases; junction bases outside the gene matches: 5. This CDR3 has 16 residues. Germline V CDR1 and CDR2: MNHEY, SVGAGI. CDR3: CASSYSSSGDSYEQYF. CDR3 nucleotides: TGTGCCAGCAGTTACTCTTCTAGCGGAGACTCCTACGAGCAGTACTTC.

The genes are TRBV6-6 and TRBJ1-2, with D perhaps matching TRBD1 (6 bases). The CDR3 length is 14 residues. Germline assignment: CDR1 MNHNY and CDR2 SVGAGI (reference sequence). V lost 9 bases and J 4 bases, leaving 18 bases between the germline ends. CDR3 protein: CASTIQGTSYGYTF. The CDR3 nucleotides read TGTGCCAGTACCATACAGGGAACTAGCTATGGCTACACCTTC.

The genes are TRBV28 and TRBJ2-3, with D perhaps matching TRBD2 (5 bases). With 1 base removed from V and 4 bases from J, the gap between germline ends came to 9 bases. Germline CDR1 MDHEN, CDR2 SYDVKM. CDR3 length: 14 amino acids. CDR3 sequence (DNA): TGTGCCAGCAGTTTATTACTAGTTGCAGATACGCAGTATTTT. This codes for CASSLLLVADTQYF.

The chain uses TRBV5-4 and TRBJ2-3, with D perhaps TRBD2 (6 bases). The germline V gene has CDR1 SGHNT and CDR2 YYREEE (reference sequence). The CDR3 is 15 amino acids. Trimming cost V 1 base and J 1 base, with 10 bases left between them. This CDR3 reads CASSLSWGGTDTQYF. The CDR3 DNA reads TGTGCCAGCAGCTTGTCGTGGGGGGGCACAGATACGCAGTATTTT.

V is TRBV18 and J is TRBJ2-1, with 9 nucleotides matching TRBD1. V was pared by 3 bases and J by 8 bases, with 5 bases of the junction left unmatched. The V gene's germline CDR1 is KGHSH and CDR2 LQKENI. There are 14 residues in the CDR3. Written as DNA, the CDR3 is TGTGCCAGCTCACCTCGGGACAGGGCCGATGAGCAGTTCTTC. It is translated as CASSPRDRADEQFF.

This clone was counted a single time. The chain has TRBV28 and TRBJ1-4, with TRBD1 identical over 9 bases. The length of the CDR3 is 15 residues. Germline V CDR1 and CDR2: MDHEN, SYDVKM. The ends lost 4 bases at V and 6 bases at J; junction bases unmatched: 6. DNA of the CDR3: TGTGCCAGCAGTTCCTATGGGACAGGGCATGAAAAACTGTTTTTT. It translates to CASSSYGTGHEKLFF.

The rearrangement uses TRBV11-3 and TRBJ2-1, with 7 positions matching TRBD2. Germline lookup yields CDR1 SGHNT and CDR2 YENEEA. The CDR3 loop spans 16 amino acids. J was trimmed by 8 bases and V by 1 base; bases with no gene match: 11. The CDR3 reads CASSLGSGGNADEQFF. The CDR3 bases are TGTGCCAGCAGCTTAGGGTCGGGAGGCAATGCGGATGAGCAGTTCTTC.

The V and J genes are TRBV18 and TRBJ1-6, with 8 bases fitting TRBD1. In germline, CDR1 is KGHSH, CDR2 LQKENI. V lost 0 bases, J lost 9 bases, and 4 bases stayed unmatched. The CDR3 spans 15 residues. CDR3 sequence (DNA): TGTGCCAGCTCACCACCTCAGGGGGCTTCTTCACCCCTCCACTTT. It is translated as CASSPPQGASSPLHF.